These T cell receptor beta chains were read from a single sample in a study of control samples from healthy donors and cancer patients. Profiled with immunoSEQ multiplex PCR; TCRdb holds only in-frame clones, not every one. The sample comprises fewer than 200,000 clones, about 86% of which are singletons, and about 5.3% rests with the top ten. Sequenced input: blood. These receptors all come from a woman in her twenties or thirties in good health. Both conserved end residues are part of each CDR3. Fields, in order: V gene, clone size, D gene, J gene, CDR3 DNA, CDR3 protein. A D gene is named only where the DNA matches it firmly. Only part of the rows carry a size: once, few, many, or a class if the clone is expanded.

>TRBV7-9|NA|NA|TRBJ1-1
TGTGCCAGCAGCTTAGAAACGGGGAGGGCTTTCTTT
CASSLETGRAFF
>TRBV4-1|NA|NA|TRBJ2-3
TGCGCCAGCAGCCAAGGGTTTGGACAGCGGAACACAGATACGCAGTATTTT
CASSQGFGQRNTDTQYF
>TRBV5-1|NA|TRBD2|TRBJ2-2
TGCGCCAGCAGCCCGGGAGTCGGGGGGGGCCCGAACACCGGGGAGCTGTTTTTT
CASSPGVGGGPNTGELFF
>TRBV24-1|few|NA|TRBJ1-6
TGTGCCACCAGTCCGCCTGGGATCTCCTATAATTCACCCCTCCACTTT
CATSPPGISYNSPLHF
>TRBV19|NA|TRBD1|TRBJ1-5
TGTGCCAGTTCCCGGGACAGGGGGCGTGGGGGCAATCAGCCCCAGCATTTT
CASSRDRGRGGNQPQHF
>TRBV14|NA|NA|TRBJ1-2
TGTGCCAGCAGCCCAGATAATTTCTATGGCTACACCTTC
CASSPDNFYGYTF
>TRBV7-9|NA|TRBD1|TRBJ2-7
TGTGCCAGCAGCTCTAACCGGGACAGGGCTAACGAGCAGTACTTC
CASSSNRDRANEQYF
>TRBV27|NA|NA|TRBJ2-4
TGTGCCAGCAGTTTTATGGGAGCCAAAAACATTCAGTACTTC
CASSFMGAKNIQYF
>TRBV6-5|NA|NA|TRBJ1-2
TGTGCCAGCAGTTCCCGGGACAAAACCTATGGCTACACCTTC
CASSSRDKTYGYTF
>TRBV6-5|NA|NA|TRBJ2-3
TGTGCCAGCAGTCAAAGACACAAACCCACAGATACGCAGTATTTT
CASSQRHKPTDTQYF
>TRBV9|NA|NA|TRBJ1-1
TGTGCCAGCAGCGTAAGGTCCAGGGTCGGAACTGAAGCTTTCTTT
CASSVRSRVGTEAFF
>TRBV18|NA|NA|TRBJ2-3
TGTGCCAGCTCACCATCCAACGGCCCCACAGATACGCAGTATTTT
CASSPSNGPTDTQYF
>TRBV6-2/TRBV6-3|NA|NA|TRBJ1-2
TGTGCCAGCAGTTACAGTATGGGATCTAACTATGGCTACACCTTC
CASSYSMGSNYGYTF
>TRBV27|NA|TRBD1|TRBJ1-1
TGTGCCAGCAGTCCAGGGGGCGGGAACACTGAAGCTTTCTTT
CASSPGGGNTEAFF
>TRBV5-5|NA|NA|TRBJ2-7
TGTGCCAGCAGTGCCCTTGACAGATCCTACGAGCAGTACTTC
CASSALDRSYEQYF
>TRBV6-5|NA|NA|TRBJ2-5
TGTGCCAGCAGTTACCGGGGATGGCAGACCCAGTACTTC
CASSYRGWQTQYF
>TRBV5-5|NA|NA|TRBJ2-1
TGTGCCAGCAGCTTGGAGCATAGCATGTACAATGAGCAGTTCTTC
CASSLEHSMYNEQFF
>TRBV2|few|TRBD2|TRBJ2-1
TGTGCCAGGGGGGGGTCCCTAGCTCTGGCGGCACACAATGAGCAGTTCTTC
CARGGSLALAAHNEQFF
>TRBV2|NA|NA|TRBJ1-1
TGTGCCAGCAGTGCTGAAACATTTTTGGCTTTCTTT
CASSAETFLAFF
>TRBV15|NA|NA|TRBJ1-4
TGTGCCACCAGCAGCGGGGGGTTGGAAAAACTGTTTTTT
CATSSGGLEKLFF
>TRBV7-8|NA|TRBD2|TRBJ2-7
TGTGCCAGCAGCCACGGGACTAGCGGGACCTACGAGCAGTACTTC
CASSHGTSGTYEQYF
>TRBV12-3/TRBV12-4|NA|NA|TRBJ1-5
TGTGCCAGCAGTCCGGGGGATCAGCCCCAGCATTTT
CASSPGDQPQHF
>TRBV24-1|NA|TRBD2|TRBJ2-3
TGTGCCACCGGGGGGGTTAGCACAGATACGCAGTATTTT
CATGGVSTDTQYF
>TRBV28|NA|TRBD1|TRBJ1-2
TGTGCCAGCAGTCTCGGGACAGCCCAATTTGGGTATGGCTACACCTTC
CASSLGTAQFGYGYTF
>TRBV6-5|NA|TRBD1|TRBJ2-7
TGTGCCAGCAGACCGCCAACAGGGGACGAGCAGTACTTC
CASRPPTGDEQYF
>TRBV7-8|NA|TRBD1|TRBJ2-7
TGTGCCAGCAGCTACGGGACAGGGAGCTACGAGCAGTACTTC
CASSYGTGSYEQYF
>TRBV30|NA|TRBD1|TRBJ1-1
TGTGCCTGGAGTACGGACAGGGGGTGGACTGAAGCTTTCTTT
CAWSTDRGWTEAFF
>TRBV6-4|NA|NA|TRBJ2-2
TGTGCCAGCAGTGAAGGGTTGAGGAACACCGGGGAGCTGTTTTTT
CASSEGLRNTGELFF
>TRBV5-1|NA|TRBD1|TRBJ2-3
TGCGCCAGCAGCAGGGACAGTAGCACAGATACGCAGTATTTT
CASSRDSSTDTQYF
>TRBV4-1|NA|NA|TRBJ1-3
TGCGCCAGCAGCCATCGGGCAGGCGCCGGCAACTCTGGAAACACCATATATTTT
CASSHRAGAGNSGNTIYF
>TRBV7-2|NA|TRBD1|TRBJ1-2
TGTGCCAGCAGCTTAGCGCTAGGACAGGGATATGGCTACACCTTC
CASSLALGQGYGYTF
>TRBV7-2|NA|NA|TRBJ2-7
TGTGCCAGCAGCCCCGGGACATCCTACGAGCAGTACTTC
CASSPGTSYEQYF
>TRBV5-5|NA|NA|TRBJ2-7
TGTGCCAGCAGCTCGGGGGGGACAGGGCTCCCCCCCGAGCAGTACTTC
CASSSGGTGLPPEQYF
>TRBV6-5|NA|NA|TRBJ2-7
TGTGCCAGCAGTTGGGACCTCTACGAGCAGTACTTC
CASSWDLYEQYF
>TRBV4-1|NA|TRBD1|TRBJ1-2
TGCGCCAGCAGCCACAGGACAGGGACTTACTATGGCTACACCTTC
CASSHRTGTYYGYTF
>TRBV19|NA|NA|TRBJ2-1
TGTGCCAGTAGTGCCCCGGGGAATGAGCAGTTCTTC
CASSAPGNEQFF
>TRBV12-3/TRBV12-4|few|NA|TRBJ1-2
TGTGCCAGCAGCTCTACAGGATCCTATGGCTACACCTTC
CASSSTGSYGYTF
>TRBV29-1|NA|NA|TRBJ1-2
TGCAGCGTAGAAACAGGGTGGCCGAACTATGGCTACACCTTC
CSVETGWPNYGYTF
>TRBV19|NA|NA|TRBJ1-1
TGTGCCAGTAGTCGTCGGGCGCTCACTGAAGCTTTCTTT
CASSRRALTEAFF
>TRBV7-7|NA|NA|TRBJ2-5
TGTGCTAGCAGGCCAGGGGCGGGGCCGTCAGAGACCCAGTACTTC
CASRPGAGPSETQYF
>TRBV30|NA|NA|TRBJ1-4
TGTGCCTGGAGTCGGGGGGGTGAAAAACTGTTTTTT
CAWSRGGEKLFF
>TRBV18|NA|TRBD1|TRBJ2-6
TGTGCCAGCTCACCACGACAGGGTGGAGCTGGGGCCAACGTCCTGACTTTC
CASSPRQGGAGANVLTF
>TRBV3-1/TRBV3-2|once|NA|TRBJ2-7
TGTGCCAGCAGCCAAGGTCAGGACAGTACCTACGAGCAGTACTTC
CASSQGQDSTYEQYF
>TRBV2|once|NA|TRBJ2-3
TGTGCCAGCAGCAGAGGAGTCCAGATAGACACAGATACGCAGTATTTT
CASSRGVQIDTDTQYF
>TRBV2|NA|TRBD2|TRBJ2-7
TGTGCCACCACGAGGGATTGGGGGGGCTACGAGCAGTACTTC
CATTRDWGGYEQYF
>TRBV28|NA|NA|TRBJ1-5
TGTGCCAGCAGTGTCCCGGGCCACAATCAGCCCCAGCATTTT
CASSVPGHNQPQHF
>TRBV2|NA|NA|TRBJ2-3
TGTGCCAGCGGGTTAGTGGCGGAGGGGGCGTTTAGCACAGATACGCAGTATTTT
CASGLVAEGAFSTDTQYF
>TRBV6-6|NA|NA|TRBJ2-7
TGTGCCAGCAGTTTACAGGGTTGGGAGCAGTACTTC
CASSLQGWEQYF
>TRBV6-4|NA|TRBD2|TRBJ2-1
TGTGCCAGCAGTGCTAGCGGGGGGACTTTAGATGAGCAGTTCTTC
CASSASGGTLDEQFF
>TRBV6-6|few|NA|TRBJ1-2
TGTGCCAGCAGCCCGGACAGTATCATTGGCTACACCTTC
CASSPDSIIGYTF
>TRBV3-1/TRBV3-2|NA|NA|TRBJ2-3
TGTGCCAGCAGCCATAGGGGGTCCACAGATACGCAGTATTTT
CASSHRGSTDTQYF
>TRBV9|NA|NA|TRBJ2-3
TGTGCCAGCAGCGTAGAAGCCCCAGATACGCAGTATTTT
CASSVEAPDTQYF
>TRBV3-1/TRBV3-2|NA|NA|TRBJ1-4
TGTGCCAGCAGCCAAGGTCGACAGGCCCATGAAAAACTGTTTTTT
CASSQGRQAHEKLFF